This T cell receptor (beta chain) was recovered during a study of metastatic and nonmetastatic thyroid tumors. Whole-study context: Repertoire data that came from the blood and tumor or nodule tissue of malignant and benign thyroid patients were compared. Study-wide findings and caveats: Compared with benign nodules, malignant thyroid tumors were reported to have significantly higher TCR beta diversity in both blood and tumor.

Per the original methods: A distant-metastasis classifier for papillary thyroid cancer was built using CDR3 differences across clinicopathological groups. TCRdb re-called the PCR reads with MiXCR. Clone size and V and J calls follow TCRdb, not the original study. The sample holds over 45,000 clones, around 20% seen once. V lost 2 bases to trimming and J lost 7 bases; unmatched junction nucleotides: 5. Germline V gene data show CDR1 as KGHDR and CDR2 as SFDVKD. The CDR3 sequence is 16 residues long. Every patient underwent thyroid surgery untreated. There are many counts of this clone. The target antigen is unknown.

The receptor comes from a male donor with papillary thyroid cancer or a benign thyroid nodule (not recorded which). Some clones in this sample may be carry-over from other donors' samples. The sample taken for sequencing was blood. This sequence joins TRBV24-1 and TRBJ2-5; 14 bases fit TRBD2. In DNA form, the CDR3 reads TGTGCCACCAGTGATTGGACTAGCGGGGGGCTCGGGACCCAGTACTTC. It translates to CATSDWTSGGLGTQYF.